The sample holds a few counts of the clone carrying this TCR beta chain. Its specificity is not known. Survey-level immunoSEQ v3.0 assays were run. Sequencing was performed with immunoSEQ multiplex PCR; in TCRdb, only in-frame clones are kept and a portion is missing. In the table there are under 50,000 clones, about 95% of which are singletons. Every specimen provided about 0.9-10 million cryopreserved PBMC before DNA extraction took place. The record originates from a study of long-term antiretroviral therapy in people with HIV. Overall study results and limits: Diversity went up after ART and still fell short of transplant donor controls.

The CDR3 totals 11 residues. V was clipped by 8 bases and J by 1 base, with 6 bases between them. Germline CDR1 MGHDK, CDR2 SYGVNS. This sequence joins TRBV25-1 and TRBJ2-7; D is unclear. The sample here was unsorted PBMCs, taken approximately 9.5 years after starting antiretroviral therapy. The TCR originated in a man younger than 45 with HIV. DNA for the CDR3: TGTGCCAGCGGCAGGTCCTACGAGCAGTACTTC. Protein sequence: CASGRSYEQYF.